The clone carrying this T cell receptor (beta chain) came up a few times. Its target is not known. The junction departs from the called germline gene at one end, perhaps through a read error. These data come from a study of identical twins. Findings and caveats of the study: With abundant cord blood beta clonotypes, insertions were fewer; memory repertoires showed no such pattern. Excess sharing between twins was weaker in beta out-of-frame sequences. Twin sharing of out-of-frame TCR alpha was underestimated by models in monozygotic pairs.

TCRdb re-analysed the 5' RACE reads in MiXCR, keeping a single row per CDR3 protein. Here the sample spans 250,000 to 300,000 distinct CDR3 sequences, about 8.3% being singletons. CDR1 MNHEY and CDR2 SVGAGI come from the germline V gene. This CDR3 has 12 residues. These data also formed part of another study, on yellow fever vaccine responses in identical twins.

The V gene is TRBV6-5, the J gene TRBJ2-1; the D call may be TRBD1 or TRBD2 (5 bases each). The material sequenced was CD8+ T cells sorted from blood. This receptor was identified in a woman younger than 30 in good health. CDR3 sequence reads: CASSARTGTGLF. CDR3 in DNA: TGTGCCAGCAGTGCCCGAACCGGGACCGGTCTTTTC.